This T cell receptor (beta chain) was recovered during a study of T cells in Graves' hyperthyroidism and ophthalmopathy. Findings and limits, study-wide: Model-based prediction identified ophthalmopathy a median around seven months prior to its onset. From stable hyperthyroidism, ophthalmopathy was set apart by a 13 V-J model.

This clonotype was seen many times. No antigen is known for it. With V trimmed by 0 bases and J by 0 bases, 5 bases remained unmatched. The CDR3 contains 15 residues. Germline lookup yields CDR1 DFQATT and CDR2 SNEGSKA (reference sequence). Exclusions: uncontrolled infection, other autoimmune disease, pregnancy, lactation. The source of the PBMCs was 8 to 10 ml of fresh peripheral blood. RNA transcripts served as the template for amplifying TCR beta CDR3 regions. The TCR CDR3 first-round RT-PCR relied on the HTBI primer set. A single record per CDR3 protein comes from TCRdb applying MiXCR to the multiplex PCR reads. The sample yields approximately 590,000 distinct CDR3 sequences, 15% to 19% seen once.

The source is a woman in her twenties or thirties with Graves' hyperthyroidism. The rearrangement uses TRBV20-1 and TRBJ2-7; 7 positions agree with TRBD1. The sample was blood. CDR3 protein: CSARDSGQSSYEQYF. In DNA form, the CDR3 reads TGCAGTGCTAGAGATTCGGGACAGTCCTCCTACGAGCAGTACTTC.